The 24 T cell receptor beta chains below come from one sample, sequenced in a study of CD8 T cells in Susac syndrome. cDNA came from about 0.5 to 1 ug RNA primed by random hexamers. MiXCR, run by TCRdb on the immunoSEQ multiplex PCR reads, gives a single entry per CDR3 protein. The data show about 200,000 distinct CDR3 sequences, around 95% seen once. Sequencing used CD4+ T cells from PBMCs. The receptors were gathered from a human donor in good health.

The V and J genes are TRBV5-4 and TRBJ2-1; a possible D gene is TRBD2 (6 bases). V lost 5 bases and J 8 bases, leaving 20 bases between the germline ends. The CDR3 loop spans 15 amino acids. CDR1 and CDR2 (germline): SGHNT, YYREEE (reference sequence). CDR3 region: CASSSGTLRGYEQFF. The CDR3 DNA sequence: TGTGCCAGCAGTAGTGGGACTCTCCGGGGGTATGAGCAGTTCTTC.

V usage is TRBV6-5 and J usage is TRBJ1-1, with D perhaps TRBD1 (5 bases). CDR1 is MNHEY, CDR2 SVGAGI, per germline. The CDR3 is made up of 14 amino acids. V was pared by 6 bases and J by 1 base, with 12 bases between. CDR3 residues: CASRRWQGNTEAFF. The DNA of the CDR3 is TGTGCCAGCAGGAGGTGGCAGGGGAACACTGAAGCTTTCTTT.

In nucleotides, the CDR3 is TGTGCCAGCAGTTGGGGGGGCAATCAGCCCCAGCATTTT. The encoded protein is CASSWGGNQPQHF. V is TRBV27 and J is TRBJ1-5, with a tentative D call TRBD1 (5 bases). From germline, CDR1 is MNHEY and CDR2 SMNVEV (reference sequence). The CDR3 has 13 residues. V gave up 4 bases and J gave up 2 bases, with 6 bases separating them.

The chain combines TRBV2 with TRBJ2-5, with 8 bases identical to TRBD2. This CDR3 region has 13 residues. V dropped 2 bases and J dropped 7; count of bases not matched to a gene: 3. Germline loops: CDR1 SNHLY, CDR2 FYNNEI. In DNA, the CDR3 is TGTGCCAGCAGTGAAAGGCTAGCGGGGACCCAGTACTTC. Amino acid sequence: CASSERLAGTQYF.

This clonotype was seen once. The V gene is TRBV3-1, the J gene TRBJ2-3; D not resolved. V lost 7 bases and J lost 0, with 11 bases in between. Germline CDR1 reads LGHDT; CDR2 reads YNNKEL (reference sequence). The CDR3 is made up of 14 amino acids. The CDR3 DNA follows: TGTGCCAGCACAATAGGCCCTAGCACAGATACGCAGTATTTT. Protein sequence: CASTIGPSTDTQYF.

The chain uses TRBV20-1 and TRBJ2-7, with 7 positions matching TRBD1. The CDR3 consists of 12 residues. Germline CDR1 DFQATT, CDR2 SNEGSKA (reference sequence). Trimming removed 4 bases from V and 3 bases from J; junction bases left unmatched: 3. The CDR3 spells CSAINRGYEQYV. CDR3 in DNA: TGCAGTGCTATAAACAGGGGCTACGAGCAGTACGTC.

The table lists this clonotype with a count of one. This chain joins TRBV3-1 and TRBJ2-5; no clear D gene. Germline V gene lookup returns CDR1 LGHDT and CDR2 YNNKEL (reference sequence). V lost 5 bases and J lost 1, with 11 bases in between. CDR3 length equals 14 residues. In DNA, the CDR3 is TGTGCCAGCAGCGTTCGGGCCCGCCAAGAGACCCAGTACTTC. This sequence encodes CASSVRARQETQYF.

The V and J genes are TRBV29-1 and TRBJ2-7; D unresolved. This CDR3 has 12 amino acids. V was shortened by 4 bases and J by 0 bases, with 7 bases between the two germline ends. Per the germline V gene, CDR1 is SQVTM and CDR2 is ANQGSEA. The CDR3, as DNA: TGCAGCGTTGGCGAATTCTCCTACGAGCAGTACTTC. It translates to CSVGEFSYEQYF.

The genes are TRBV5-1 and TRBJ2-5; either TRBD1 or TRBD2 may fit D (5 bases each). Germline loops: CDR1 SGHRS, CDR2 YFSETQ. The V gene lost 1 base and the J gene lost 1 base, with 8 bases spanning the gap. The CDR3 runs to 14 residues. Here the CDR3 reads CASSLTGPQETQYF. The CDR3 nucleotides are TGCGCCAGCAGCTTGACGGGACCCCAAGAGACCCAGTACTTC.

The chain couples TRBV20-1 to TRBJ2-1; 8 nucleotides align to TRBD2. Germline CDR1 and CDR2: DFQATT and SNEGSKA (reference sequence). The CDR3 is made up of 10 amino acids. V shed 4 bases, J shed 13 bases, and the junction held 3 bases outside the gene matches. The CDR3 sequence: CSAKGLGQFF. In DNA form, the CDR3 reads TGCAGTGCTAAGGGACTAGGTCAGTTCTTC.

The genes are TRBV29-1 and TRBJ2-2; TRBD1 might be the D (8 bases). V lost 4 bases to trimming and J lost 5 bases, with 14 bases between them. Germline CDR1 reads SQVTM; CDR2 reads ANQGSEA. The CDR3 totals 14 residues. The CDR3 loop reads CSVGGQGGTGELFF. The DNA for the CDR3 is TGCAGCGTTGGAGGACAGGGAGGGACCGGGGAGCTGTTTTTT.

CDR3 DNA: TGTGCCAGCAGTCCGCATCCGGGACAGGCTTACAACTATGGCTACACCTTC. It translates to CASSPHPGQAYNYGYTF. This chain connects TRBV12-3 or TRBV12-4 to TRBJ1-2, with TRBD1 identical over 8 bases. The CDR3 loop spans 17 amino acids. V was pared by 5 bases and J by 2 bases, with 13 bases of the junction left unmatched.

The V call is TRBV9, the J call TRBJ1-2, with 7 bases aligning to TRBD1. The V and J ends lost 6 bases and 4 bases, in that order; junction bases with no gene match: 12. This CDR3 comprises 15 residues. Germline V lookup: CDR1 SGDLS, CDR2 YYNGEE. CDR3 DNA: TGTGCCAGCACCTCAGGGGGTGGCAGGGGCTATGGCTACACCTTC. Translation gives CASTSGGGRGYGYTF.

The chain joins TRBV5-4 to TRBJ1-1; D is unresolved. V dropped 0 bases and J dropped 5 bases, with 5 bases sitting between them. The CDR3 totals 12 residues. Germline CDR1 SGHNT, CDR2 YYREEE (reference sequence). The CDR3 DNA reads TGTGCCAGCAGCTTGGGTTCAACTGAAGCTTTCTTT. Translating gives CASSLGSTEAFF.

This clonotype appeared once. The V call is TRBV19, the J call TRBJ2-3; 7 bases fit TRBD2. J lost 11 bases, V lost 5 bases, and 7 bases had no gene match. CDR3 length equals 12 residues. Germline V gene data show CDR1 as LNHDA and CDR2 as SQIVND (reference sequence). CDR3 sequence: CASSGGDALQYF. The DNA of the CDR3 is TGTGCCAGTAGTGGGGGGGACGCCTTGCAGTATTTT.

The J gene is TRBJ2-7, the V gene TRBV19; D remains ambiguous. This CDR3 region has 11 residues. V was clipped by 5 bases and J by 4 bases, with 6 bases between them. The V gene's germline CDR1 is LNHDA and CDR2 SQIVND (reference sequence). The CDR3 DNA sequence: TGTGCCAGTAGTTACAAATACGAGCAGTACTTC. Translation gives CASSYKYEQYF.

This clonotype has a single count. The V and J genes are TRBV20-1 and TRBJ2-7; the match to TRBD1 covers 7 bases. CDR3 length equals 13 residues. Trimming removed 5 bases from V and 2 bases from J; junction bases left unmatched: 6. CDR1 DFQATT and CDR2 SNEGSKA come from the germline V gene (reference sequence). The CDR3 sequence is CSASRQGAYEQYF. The CDR3 DNA is TGCAGTGCTTCGCGGCAGGGGGCCTACGAGCAGTACTTC.

The J gene is TRBJ1-6, the V gene TRBV7-2; perhaps TRBD1 as D (5 bases). Germline lookup yields CDR1 SGHTA and CDR2 FQGNSA. There are 14 residues in the CDR3. V lost 8 bases and J 7 bases, leaving 15 bases between the germline ends. The CDR3 DNA reads TGTGCCAGCCCCAGGGAGGGTGCAAATTCACCCCTCCACTTT. This encodes CASPREGANSPLHF.

This chain links TRBV27 with TRBJ1-1; D may be TRBD1 (6 bases). Germline V gene sequence: CDR1 MNHEY, CDR2 SMNVEV (reference sequence). The CDR3 spans 15 residues. Trimming stripped 0 bases from V and 1 base from J, with 9 bases between. CDR3 amino acids: CASSLSARGNTEAFF. CDR3 in DNA: TGTGCCAGCAGTTTATCCGCCAGGGGGAACACTGAAGCTTTCTTT.

This clonotype was picked up one time. The rearrangement joins TRBV7-2 to TRBJ2-5; tentatively, D is TRBD1 (6 bases). The CDR3 extends over 17 amino acids. The V end lost 0 bases, the J end lost 7 bases, and 21 bases lay between the germline ends. CDR1 SGHTA and CDR2 FQGNSA come from the germline V gene. DNA of the CDR3: TGTGCCAGCAGCTTAGCTCCCCGGGCAGGGGTCATAGCGACCCAGTACTTC. As protein: CASSLAPRAGVIATQYF.

This chain joins TRBV6-2 or TRBV6-3 and TRBJ2-5; TRBD1 agrees at 8 bases. There are 22 residues in the CDR3. Trimming took 2 bases from V and 4 from J; bases not matched to a gene: 27. In germline, CDR1 is MNHEY, CDR2 SVGEGT. The CDR3 reads CASSYRRKSQGAQALGPETQYF. CDR3 coding DNA: TGTGCCAGCAGTTACCGAAGAAAATCTCAGGGGGCCCAAGCGCTTGGCCCAGAGACCCAGTACTTC.

The V call is TRBV12-3 or TRBV12-4, the J call TRBJ1-1, with TRBD1 matching 9 bases. This CDR3 region has 15 residues. V dropped 7 bases and J dropped 4; count of bases not matched to a gene: 10. CDR3 amino acids: CASTTGQGTGTEAFF. The CDR3 DNA reads as TGTGCCAGCACTACAGGACAGGGGACGGGCACTGAAGCTTTCTTT.

The chain carries TRBV19 and TRBJ1-5, with TRBD1 matching over 7 bases. This CDR3 region has 14 residues. The junction had 7 bases not matched to a gene; V was cut back by 6 bases and J by 5 bases. Per the germline V gene, CDR1 is LNHDA and CDR2 is SQIVND (reference sequence). The CDR3 sequence: CASSLQGMDQPQHF. In nucleotides, the CDR3 is TGTGCCAGTAGCCTACAGGGGATGGATCAGCCCCAGCATTTT.

The gene calls are TRBV20-1 and TRBJ2-1; D gene unclear. V was pared by 3 bases and J by 4 bases, with 19 bases between. The CDR3 sequence is 16 residues long. Germline V CDR1 and CDR2: DFQATT, SNEGSKA (reference sequence). The CDR3 loop is CSASPSRLEAYNEQFF. CDR3 in DNA: TGCAGTGCTAGCCCGAGTCGGCTAGAGGCATACAATGAGCAGTTCTTC.